This T cell receptor beta chain was recorded in a study of T cell responses to AZD1222 COVID-19 vaccine. Germline V gene lookup returns CDR1 LGHDT and CDR2 YNNKEL (reference sequence). This CDR3 is 16 amino acids long. V gave up 0 bases and J gave up 0 bases; unmatched junction bases: 5. Assay used: immunoSEQ multiplex PCR; TCRdb lists only in-frame clones, some missing. The sample contains 120,000 to 150,000 clones, around nine tenths of which appear only once. The clonotype comes from an adult in good health. This chain joins TRBV3-1 (or the pseudogene TRBV3-2) and TRBJ2-7; 7 nucleotides agree with TRBD2. The sample consisted of peripheral blood, taken on day 0 of AZD1222 vaccination. DNA of the CDR3: TGTGCCAGCAGCCAAGATCGAACGGGAGGCTCCTACGAGCAGTACTTC. This codes for CASSQDRTGGSYEQYF.